This T cell receptor (beta chain) comes out of a study of shared clonotypes between healthy human individuals. Comments on this clone: Its antigen remains unknown.

V lost 11 bases and J lost 0, with 11 bases in between. CDR3 length: 14 residues. Germline CDR1 is SEHNR and CDR2 is FQNEAQ (reference sequence). Sorted-subset replicate PCR reactions contained 200 ng DNA, corresponding to some 28,000 T cell genomes. Generated by immunoSEQ multiplex PCR, the TCRdb table keeps only in-frame clones and is missing some. The table includes about 640,000 clones, around 72% detected once. General study results and limits: Naive CD4 clonotype sharing across a handful of donors was about 5%.

This clonotype originated in a woman in her 30s in good health. V usage is TRBV7-9 and J usage is TRBJ2-6; the D gene is possibly TRBD2 (5 bases). The sequencing input was memory CD4+ T cells sorted from blood. Subset: CD45RA-negative fraction. The CDR3 here is CALRGSSGANVLTF. The DNA for the CDR3 is TGTGCCCTAAGAGGGAGCTCTGGGGCCAACGTCCTGACTTTC. The full variable domain, completed using reference TRBV7-9 and TRBJ2-6, is DTGVSQNPRHKITKRGQNVTFRCDPISEHNRLYWYRQTLGQGPEFLTYFQNEAQLEKSRLLSDRFSAERPKGSFSTLEIQRTEQGDSAMYLCALRGSSGANVLTFGAGSRLTVL.